This TCR beta chain derives from a study of cytomegalovirus exposure and HLA in healthy donors. PCR used 60 Vbeta primers and 13 Jbeta primers. TCRdb's table, derived via immunoSEQ multiplex PCR, lists solely in-frame clones and lacks some. The data contain over 90,000 clones, around 60% of them singletons. Germline assignment: CDR1 MDHEN and CDR2 SYDVKM. The CDR3 consists of 12 residues. Trimming shortened V by 6 bases and J by 11 bases, and 14 bases separated the two germline ends. Donors consisted of healthy bone marrow donors. The study's findings and limits: The investigators catalogued 164 TCR beta chains as cytomegalovirus-associated. DRB1 showed the most TCR associations and HLA-C the fewest in a later analysis, as rates varied by HLA locus.

For this clone: Its target is unknown.

The gene calls are TRBV28 and TRBJ1-5; D ambiguous. The sequenced sample was PBMCs. The sequence derives from a human donor in good health. This CDR3 is CASSLPVVAQHF. As DNA, the CDR3 is TGTGCCAGCAGCCTCCCGGTCGTAGCCCAGCATTTT. Full variable domain (remainder filled in from reference TRBV28 and TRBJ1-5): DVKVTQSSRYLVKRTGEKVFLECVQDMDHENMFWYRQDPGLGLRLIYFSYDVKMKEKGDIPEGYSVSREKKERFSLILESASTNQTSMYLCASSLPVVAQHFGDGTRLSIL.